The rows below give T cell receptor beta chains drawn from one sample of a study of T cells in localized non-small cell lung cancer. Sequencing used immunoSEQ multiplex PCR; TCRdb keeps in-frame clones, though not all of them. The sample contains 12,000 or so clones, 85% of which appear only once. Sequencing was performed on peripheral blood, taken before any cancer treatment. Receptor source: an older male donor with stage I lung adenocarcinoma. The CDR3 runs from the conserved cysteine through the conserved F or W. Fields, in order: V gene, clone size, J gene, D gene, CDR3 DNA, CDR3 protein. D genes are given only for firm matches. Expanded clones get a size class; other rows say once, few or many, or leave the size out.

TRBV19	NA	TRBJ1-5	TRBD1	TGTGCCAGTAGTATACCAGGCAGGGGGGTTCAGCCCCAGCATTTT	CASSIPGRGVQPQHF
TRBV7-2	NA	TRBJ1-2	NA	TGTGCCAGCAGCTTACAGGATTCTGGCTACACCTTC	CASSLQDSGYTF
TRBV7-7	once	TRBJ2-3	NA	TGTGCTAGCAGCTTAAATGGAGAGATCGGAGATACGCAGTATTTT	CASSLNGEIGDTQYF
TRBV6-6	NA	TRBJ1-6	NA	TGTGCCAGCAGTTCAGGGGAATATTCACCCCTCCACTTT	CASSSGEYSPLHF
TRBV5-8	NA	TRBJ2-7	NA	TGTGCCAGCAGCTTGGTGGGTCCTAAGGACGAGCAGTACTTC	CASSLVGPKDEQYF
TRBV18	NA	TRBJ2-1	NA	TGTGCCAGCTCCCCTGACCCATTCTACAATGAGCAGTTCTTC	CASSPDPFYNEQFF
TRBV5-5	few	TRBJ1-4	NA	TGTGCCAGCAGCTGGGTGTGTGGCGAAAAACTGTTTTTT	CASSWVCGEKLFF
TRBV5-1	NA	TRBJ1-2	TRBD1	TGCGCCAGCAGCTTGGCCGGGGACAGGGGAGGCTACACCTTC	CASSLAGDRGGYTF
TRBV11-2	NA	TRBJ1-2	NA	TGTGCCAGCAGCCGGTCGGATGGCTACACCTTC	CASSRSDGYTF
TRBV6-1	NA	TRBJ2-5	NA	TGTGCCAGCACCATGAGGCTTCGAGAGACCCAGTACTTC	CASTMRLRETQYF
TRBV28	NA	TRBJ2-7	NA	TGTGCCAGCGAACCGGTTAGGACAGACTACGAGCAGTACTTC	CASEPVRTDYEQYF
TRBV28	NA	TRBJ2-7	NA	TGTGCCAGCAGGCCGAGCGTGGGCTCCTACGAGCAGTACTTC	CASRPSVGSYEQYF
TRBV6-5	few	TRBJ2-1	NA	TGTGCCAGCAGTTTCCCAGGTGGGGGCTACAATGAGCAGTTCTTC	CASSFPGGGYNEQFF
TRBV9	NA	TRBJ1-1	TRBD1	TGTGCCAGCAGCCCCCAGGACAGGGGGAGTACTGAAGCTTTCTTT	CASSPQDRGSTEAFF
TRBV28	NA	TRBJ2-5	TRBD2	TGTGCCAGCAGTTTATGGACACTAGCGGGGGACCGGGGGGAGACCCAGTACTTC	CASSLWTLAGDRGETQYF
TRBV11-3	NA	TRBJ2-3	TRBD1	TGTGCCAGCAGCTTCTACTGGGACAGGGGCACAGATACGCAGTATTTT	CASSFYWDRGTDTQYF
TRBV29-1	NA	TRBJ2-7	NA	TGCAGCGTCGCGCGGGGATTCTCCTACGAGCAGTACTTC	CSVARGFSYEQYF
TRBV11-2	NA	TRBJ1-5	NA	TGTGCCAGCAGCTTTTTACCGAGCAATCAGCCCCAGCATTTT	CASSFLPSNQPQHF
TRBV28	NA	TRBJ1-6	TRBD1	TGTGCCAGCAGCTCAGTGACAGGGAAGGGCTATAATTCACCCCTCCACTTT	CASSSVTGKGYNSPLHF
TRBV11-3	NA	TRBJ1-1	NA	TGTGCCAGCAGCTTAGATCTCGGTAGCTTTGAAGCTTTCTTT	CASSLDLGSFEAFF
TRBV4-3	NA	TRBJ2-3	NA	TGCGCCAGCAGCCAAGACGGGGGAACAGATACGCAGTATTTT	CASSQDGGTDTQYF
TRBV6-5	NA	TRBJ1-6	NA	TGTGCCAGCAGTTACTCGACAGTTTATAATTCACCCCTCCACTTT	CASSYSTVYNSPLHF
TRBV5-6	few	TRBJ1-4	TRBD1	TGTGCCAGCAGCCCCTCGGACAGGGGGGGGTTCGGGGAAAAACTGTTTTTT	CASSPSDRGGFGEKLFF
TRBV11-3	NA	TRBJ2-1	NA	TGTGCCAGCAGCTTAGTCTGGGCTAGCGACACCAATGAGCAGTTCTTC	CASSLVWASDTNEQFF
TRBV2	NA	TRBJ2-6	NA	TGTGCCAGCACATTACCTGGGGCCAACGTCCTGACTTTC	CASTLPGANVLTF
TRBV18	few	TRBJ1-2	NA	TGTGCCAGCTCGGAGGGCCAAGGAGGCTACACCTTC	CASSEGQGGYTF
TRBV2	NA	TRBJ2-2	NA	TGTGCCAGCAGTCCGGGGGTTAGCGGGGAGCTGTTTTTT	CASSPGVSGELFF
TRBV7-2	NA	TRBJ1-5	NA	TGTGCCAGCAGCGATAGCAATCATCAGCCCCAGCATTTT	CASSDSNHQPQHF
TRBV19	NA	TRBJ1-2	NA	TGTGCCAGTAGCGGGGGCCCACTATCCACCTATGGCTACACCTTC	CASSGGPLSTYGYTF
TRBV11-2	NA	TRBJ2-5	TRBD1	TGTGCCAGCAGACCCATGCTTAGTATCCAGGGGGTAGAGACCCAGTACTTC	CASRPMLSIQGVETQYF
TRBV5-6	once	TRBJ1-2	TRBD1	TGTGCCAGCAGCTCCTACAGGGGATCCACCTTC	CASSSYRGSTF
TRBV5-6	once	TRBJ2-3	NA	TGTGCCAGCAGCCGAGGGACGGCATACCTTCTCACAGATACGCAGTATTTT	CASSRGTAYLLTDTQYF
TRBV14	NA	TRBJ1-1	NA	TGTGCCAGCAGCCAGACAGAAGCGAACACTGAAGCTTTCTTT	CASSQTEANTEAFF
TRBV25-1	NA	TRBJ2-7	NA	TGTGCCAGCAGTGAGTACCCCTACGAGCAGTACTTC	CASSEYPYEQYF
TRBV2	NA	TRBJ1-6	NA	TGTGCCAGCAGTGAAGGATGGAATTCACCCCTCCACTTT	CASSEGWNSPLHF
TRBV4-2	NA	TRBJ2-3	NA	TGTGCCAGCAGCCAAGGGGGGGGCGACACAGATACGCAGTATTTT	CASSQGGGDTDTQYF
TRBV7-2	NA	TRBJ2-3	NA	TGTGCCAGCAGCTTTGAAGGTCGTACGCAGTATTTT	CASSFEGRTQYF